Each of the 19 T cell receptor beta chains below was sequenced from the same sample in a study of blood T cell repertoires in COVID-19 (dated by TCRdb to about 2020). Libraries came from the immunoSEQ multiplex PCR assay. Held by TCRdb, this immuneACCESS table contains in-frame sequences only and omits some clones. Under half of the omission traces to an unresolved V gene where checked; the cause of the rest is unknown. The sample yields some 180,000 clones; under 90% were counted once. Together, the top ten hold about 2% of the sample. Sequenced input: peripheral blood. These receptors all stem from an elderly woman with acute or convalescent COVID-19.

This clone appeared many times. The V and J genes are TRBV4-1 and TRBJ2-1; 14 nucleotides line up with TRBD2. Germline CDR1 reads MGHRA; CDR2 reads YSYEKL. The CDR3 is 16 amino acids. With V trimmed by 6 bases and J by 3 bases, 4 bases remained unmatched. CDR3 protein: CASRGTSGGFYNEQFF. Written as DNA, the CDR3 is TGCGCCAGCAGGGGGACTAGCGGGGGATTCTACAATGAGCAGTTCTTC.

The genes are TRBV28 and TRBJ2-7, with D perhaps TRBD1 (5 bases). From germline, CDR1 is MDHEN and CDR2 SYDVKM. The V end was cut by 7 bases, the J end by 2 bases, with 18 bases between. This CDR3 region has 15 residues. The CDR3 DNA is TGTGCCAGCACCCCCCTGGCAGGGATGACCTACGAGCAGTACTTC. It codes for CASTPLAGMTYEQYF. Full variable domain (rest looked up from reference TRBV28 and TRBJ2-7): DVKVTQSSRYLVKRTGEKVFLECVQDMDHENMFWYRQDPGLGLRLIYFSYDVKMKEKGDIPEGYSVSREKKERFSLILESASTNQTSMYLCASTPLAGMTYEQYFGPGTRLTVT.

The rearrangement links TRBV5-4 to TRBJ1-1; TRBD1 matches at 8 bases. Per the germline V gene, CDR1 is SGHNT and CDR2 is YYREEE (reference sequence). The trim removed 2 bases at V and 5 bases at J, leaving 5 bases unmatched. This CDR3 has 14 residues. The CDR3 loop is CASSLTGGGTEAFF. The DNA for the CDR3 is TGTGCCAGCAGCTTAACAGGGGGTGGGACTGAAGCTTTCTTT.

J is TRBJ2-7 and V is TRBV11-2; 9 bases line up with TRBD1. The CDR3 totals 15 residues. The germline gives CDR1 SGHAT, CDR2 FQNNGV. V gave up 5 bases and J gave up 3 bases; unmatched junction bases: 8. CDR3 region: CASSALQGAGYEQYF. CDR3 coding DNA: TGTGCCAGCAGCGCCCTACAGGGGGCAGGCTACGAGCAGTACTTC.

The CDR3 region has the DNA TGTGCCAGCAGTGAAATTGCAGGGGCATATAATTCACCCCTCCACTTT. It yields the protein CASSEIAGAYNSPLHF. J is TRBJ1-6 and V is TRBV2; possible D gene TRBD1, 6 bases. Trimming pared 2 bases from V and 4 bases from J, leaving 12 bases between. The CDR3 has 16 residues. Per the germline V gene, CDR1 is SNHLY and CDR2 is FYNNEI.

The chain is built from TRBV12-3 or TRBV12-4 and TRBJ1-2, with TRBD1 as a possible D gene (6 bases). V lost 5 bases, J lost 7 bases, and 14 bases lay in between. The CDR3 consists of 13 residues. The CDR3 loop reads CASSKIRGGGYTF. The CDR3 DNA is TGTGCCAGCAGTAAGATCAGGGGCGGTGGCTACACCTTC.

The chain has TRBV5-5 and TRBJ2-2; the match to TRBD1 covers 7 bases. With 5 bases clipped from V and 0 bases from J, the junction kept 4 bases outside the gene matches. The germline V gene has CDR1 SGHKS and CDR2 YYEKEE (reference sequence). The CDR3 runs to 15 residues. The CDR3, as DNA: TGTGCCAGCAGACCCGGACAGGCGAACACCGGGGAGCTGTTTTTT. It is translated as CASRPGQANTGELFF.

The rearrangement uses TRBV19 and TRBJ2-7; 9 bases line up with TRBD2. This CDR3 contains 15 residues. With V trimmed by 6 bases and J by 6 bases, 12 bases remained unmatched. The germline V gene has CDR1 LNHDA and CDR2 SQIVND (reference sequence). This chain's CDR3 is CASRASGVWAGEQYF. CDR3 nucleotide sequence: TGTGCCAGTAGGGCTAGCGGGGTGTGGGCTGGCGAGCAGTACTTC. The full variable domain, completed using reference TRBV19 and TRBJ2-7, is DGGITQSPKYLFRKEGQNVTLSCEQNLNHDAMYWYRQDPGQGLRLIYYSQIVNDFQKGDIAEGYSVSREKKESFPLTVTSAQKNPTAFYLCASRASGVWAGEQYFGPGTRLTVT.

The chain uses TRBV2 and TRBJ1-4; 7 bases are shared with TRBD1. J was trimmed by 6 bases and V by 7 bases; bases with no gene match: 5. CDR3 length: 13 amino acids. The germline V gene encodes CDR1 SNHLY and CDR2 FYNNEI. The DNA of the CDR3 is TGTGCCAGCAACGAAGACAGGGATGAAAAACTGTTTTTT. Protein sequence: CASNEDRDEKLFF.

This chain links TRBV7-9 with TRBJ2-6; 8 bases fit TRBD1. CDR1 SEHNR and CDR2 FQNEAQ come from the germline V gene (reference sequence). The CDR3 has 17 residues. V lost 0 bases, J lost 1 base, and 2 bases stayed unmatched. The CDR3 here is CASSLAQGASGANVLTF. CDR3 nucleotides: TGTGCCAGCAGCTTAGCTCAGGGGGCATCTGGGGCCAACGTCCTGACTTTC.

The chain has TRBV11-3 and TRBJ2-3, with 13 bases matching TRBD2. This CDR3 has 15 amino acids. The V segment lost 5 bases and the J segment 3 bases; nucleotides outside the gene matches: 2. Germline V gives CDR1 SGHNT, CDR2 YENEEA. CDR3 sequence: CASSPGLAGTDTQYF. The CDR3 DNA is TGTGCCAGCAGCCCGGGACTAGCGGGGACAGATACGCAGTATTTT.

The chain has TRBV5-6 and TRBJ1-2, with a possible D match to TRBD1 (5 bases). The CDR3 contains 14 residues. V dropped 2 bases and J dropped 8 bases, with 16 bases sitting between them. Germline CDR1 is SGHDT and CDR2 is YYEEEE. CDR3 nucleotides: TGTGCCAGCAGCTTCACGGGAGGTGAGGGGGGCTACACCTTC. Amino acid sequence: CASSFTGGEGGYTF.

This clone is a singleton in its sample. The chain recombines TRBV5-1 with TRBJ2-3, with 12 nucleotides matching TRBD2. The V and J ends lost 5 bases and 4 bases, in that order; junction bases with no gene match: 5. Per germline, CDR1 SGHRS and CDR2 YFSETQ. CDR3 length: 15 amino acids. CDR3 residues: CASRSLAGGADTQYF. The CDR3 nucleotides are TGCGCCAGCAGATCACTAGCGGGAGGAGCAGATACGCAGTATTTT.

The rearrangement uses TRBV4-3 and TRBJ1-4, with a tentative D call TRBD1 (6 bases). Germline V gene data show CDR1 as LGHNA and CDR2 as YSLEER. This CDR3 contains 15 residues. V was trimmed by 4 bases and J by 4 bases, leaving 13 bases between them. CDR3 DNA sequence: TGCGCCAGCAGCCCATTAGGGGGGGGTAATGAAAAACTGTTTTTT. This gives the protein CASSPLGGGNEKLFF.

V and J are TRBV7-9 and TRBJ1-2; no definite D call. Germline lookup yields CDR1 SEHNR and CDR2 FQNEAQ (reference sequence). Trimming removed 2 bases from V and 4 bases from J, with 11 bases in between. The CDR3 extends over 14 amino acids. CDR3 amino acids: CASSLMSWSYGYTF. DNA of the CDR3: TGTGCCAGCAGCTTAATGTCCTGGAGCTATGGCTACACCTTC.

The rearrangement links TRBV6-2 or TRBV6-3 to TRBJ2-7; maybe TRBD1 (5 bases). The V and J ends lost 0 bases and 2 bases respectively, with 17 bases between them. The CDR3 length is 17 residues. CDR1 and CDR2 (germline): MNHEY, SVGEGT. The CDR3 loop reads CASSYSITQDITYEQYF. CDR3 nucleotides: TGTGCCAGCAGTTACTCGATCACACAGGACATCACCTACGAGCAGTACTTC.

CDR3 nucleotide sequence: TGTGCCAGCAGTTTTTTGGGACTAGCGGGGGGGAACACCGGGGAGCTGTTTTTT. Translating gives CASSFLGLAGGNTGELFF. The rearrangement links TRBV2 to TRBJ2-2; 15 bases align to TRBD2. Germline V gene data show CDR1 as SNHLY and CDR2 as FYNNEI. This CDR3 is built from 18 residues. The V and J ends lost 5 bases and 1 base, in that order; junction bases with no gene match: 5.

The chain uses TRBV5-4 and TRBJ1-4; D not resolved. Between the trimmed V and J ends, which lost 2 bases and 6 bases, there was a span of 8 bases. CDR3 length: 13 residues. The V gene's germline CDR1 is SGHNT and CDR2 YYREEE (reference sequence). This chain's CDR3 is CASSFLGDEKLFF. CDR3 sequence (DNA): TGTGCCAGCAGCTTCCTCGGAGATGAAAAACTGTTTTTT.

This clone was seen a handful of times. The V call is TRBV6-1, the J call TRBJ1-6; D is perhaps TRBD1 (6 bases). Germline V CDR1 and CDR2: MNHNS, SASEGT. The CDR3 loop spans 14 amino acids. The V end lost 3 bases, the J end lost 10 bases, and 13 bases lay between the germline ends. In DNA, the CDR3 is TGTGCCAGCAGTGAGAACAGGGTGAACTCACCCCTCCACTTT. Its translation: CASSENRVNSPLHF.